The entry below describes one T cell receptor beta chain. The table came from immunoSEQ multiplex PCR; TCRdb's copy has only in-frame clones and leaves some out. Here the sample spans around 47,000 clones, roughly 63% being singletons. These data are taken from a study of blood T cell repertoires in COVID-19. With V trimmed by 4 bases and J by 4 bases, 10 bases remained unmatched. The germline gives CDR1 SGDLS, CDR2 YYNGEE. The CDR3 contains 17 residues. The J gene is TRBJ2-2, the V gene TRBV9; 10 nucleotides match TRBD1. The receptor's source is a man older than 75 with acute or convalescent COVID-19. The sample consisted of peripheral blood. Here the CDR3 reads CASSNRGWTGGTGELFF. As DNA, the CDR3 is TGTGCCAGCAGCAACCGAGGGTGGACAGGGGGCACCGGGGAGCTGTTTTTT.